These 30 T cell receptor beta chains originate from one sample sequenced in a study of T cell clonality in common variable immunodeficiency. The study, taken as a whole, reports: Common variable immunodeficiency TCR beta sequences reportedly had fewer deletions and N-nucleotide insertions.

These TCRs' antigens remain unknown. Data came from immunoSEQ multiplex PCR; TCRdb stores just in-frame clones and leaves some out. The repertoire consists of 25,000 to 35,000 clones, none detected only once. The specimen was peripheral blood mononuclear cells. The receptors stem from a human donor with common variable immunodeficiency.

This clone has just a few counts. The read ends 3 residues before the CDR3 terminus; that terminus is restored from the germline J gene. This chain links TRBV7-6 with TRBJ2-3, with D unclear. CDR3 length: 14 residues. Trimming left V 0 bases short and J 2 bases short, with 6 bases between. Germline CDR1 is SGHVS and CDR2 is FNYEAQ. CDR3 protein: CASSLAGYTDTQYF. The sequenced part of the CDR3 DNA is TGTGCCAGCAGCTTAGCCGGTTACACAGATACG.

As concerns this clone: The observed sequence ends 3 residues before the CDR3 terminus, with the missing tail filled in from the germline J gene. The rearrangement joins TRBV30 to TRBJ1-3; unclear D gene. CDR3 size: 16 residues. Trimming removed 2 bases at V and 0 bases at J, with 14 bases between. Germline V gene data show CDR1 as GTSNPN and CDR2 as SVGIG (reference sequence). The part of the CDR3 DNA that was read is TGTGCCTGGAGTCCCGCGGAGTCGAACTCTGGAAACACC. The encoded protein is CAWSPAESNSGNT. In full, the CDR3 reads CAWSPAESNSGNTIYF.

This clone was picked up a small number of times. The sequenced fragment ends 3 residues before the CDR3 boundary, so the rest is inferred from the germline J gene. The V gene is TRBV19, the J gene TRBJ2-1; 8 nucleotides line up with TRBD1. Trimming cost V 1 base and J 7 bases; bases outside gene matches: 6. Germline V lookup: CDR1 LNHDA, CDR2 SQIVND (reference sequence). This CDR3 has 15 amino acids. The sequenced CDR3 bases are TGTGCCAGTAGTATAGGGCAGGGGGCGTTTAATGAG. Protein product: CASSIGQGAFNE. The whole CDR3 reads CASSIGQGAFNEQFF.

Ten or more counts support this clone. The CDR3 end is not reached by the read, which stops 3 residues before it; the germline J gene fills it in. The V and J genes are TRBV13 and TRBJ2-5; no clear D. The CDR3 contains 11 residues. V shed 3 bases and J shed 4 bases, with 3 bases lying between them. Germline V CDR1 and CDR2: PRHDT, FYEKMQ (reference sequence). CDR3: CASSFGETQYF. The DNA read from the CDR3 is TGTGCCAGCAGCTTCGGAGAGACC.

This clone was recorded a few times. The read falls 3 residues short of the CDR3 end, and the missing part is taken from the germline J gene. This chain uses TRBV19 with TRBJ1-2; D remains unclear. In germline, CDR1 is LNHDA, CDR2 SQIVND (reference sequence). The CDR3 is 14 amino acids. Trimming pared 4 bases from V and 2 bases from J, leaving 11 bases between. Incomplete CDR3 DNA: TGTGCCAGTAGTAGCAGATACTACAACTATGGC. This sequence encodes CASSSRYYNYG. The entire CDR3 is CASSSRYYNYGYTF. Complete variable domain (other parts from reference TRBV19 and TRBJ1-2): DGGITQSPKYLFRKEGQNVTLSCEQNLNHDAMYWYRQDPGQGLRLIYYSQIVNDFQKGDIAEGYSVSREKKESFPLTVTSAQKNPTAFYLCASSSRYYNYGYTFGSGTRLTVV.

This clone was counted at least ten times. Relative to the germline gene, one junction end is altered; a read error may explain this. Read data end 3 residues before the CDR3 end; the end is taken from the germline J gene. The chain has TRBV4-2 and TRBJ1-2; no clear D. CDR3 length: 13 residues. Germline values: CDR1 LGHNA, CDR2 YNFKEQ. CDR3 bases read: TGCGCCAGCAGCCCTCTCCTCTCGGGGGGC. It codes for CASSPLLSGG. The full CDR3 reads CASSPLLSGGYTF.

This clone appeared a few times. CDR3 sequence: CASSYWSGRGDNEQFF. CDR3 DNA (partial): TGTGCCAGCAGTTACTGGAGCGGGAGAGGAGACAATGAG. The rearrangement uses TRBV6-2 or TRBV6-3 and TRBJ2-1, with 8 nucleotides matching TRBD2. The read terminates 3 residues before the CDR3 end, so the remaining end is supplied by the germline J gene. Germline V gives CDR1 MNHEY, CDR2 SVGEGT. Unmatched junction bases numbered 7, after V lost 1 base and J lost 5 bases. This CDR3 spans 16 amino acids.

This clone occurred a few times. The CDR3 goes on 3 residues after the read ends, and that part is filled in from the germline J gene. The chain links TRBV7-9 to TRBJ1-2, with 9 bases aligning to TRBD1. With 6 bases clipped from V and 7 bases from J, the junction kept 9 bases outside the gene matches. This CDR3 region has 14 residues. Germline CDR1 reads SEHNR; CDR2 reads FQNEAQ (reference sequence). The CDR3 DNA, read in part, is TGTGCCAGCAGGGCCGGGACAGGGTTCTTTGGC. Protein sequence: CASRAGTGFFG. The full CDR3 protein is CASRAGTGFFGYTF.

Details on this clone: The read falls 3 residues short of the CDR3 end, and the missing part is taken from the germline J gene. The V and J genes are TRBV11-3 and TRBJ1-1; D call uncertain. The CDR3 covers 13 residues. The germline CDR1 and CDR2 sequences are SGHNT and YENEEA. V was cut by 3 bases and J by 1 base, with 6 bases left in between. CDR3 DNA, as far as it was read: TGTGCCAGCAGCTTCGCGGGGAACACTGAA. Translating gives CASSFAGNTE. The whole CDR3 region reads CASSFAGNTEAFF.

Remarks on this clone: The read ends 3 residues early relative to the CDR3; the germline J gene fills the gap. V and J are TRBV5-1 and TRBJ2-5; tentative D call: TRBD2 (5 bases). The V gene lost 0 bases and the J gene lost 3 bases, with 12 bases spanning the gap. The germline gives CDR1 SGHRS, CDR2 YFSETQ. There are 15 residues in the CDR3. The sequenced part of the CDR3 DNA is TGCGCCAGCAGCTTGGGTGGGTCTAGCAAAGAGACC. This sequence encodes CASSLGGSSKET. The CDR3 in full is CASSLGGSSKETQYF.

To note about this clone: The observed sequence ends 3 residues before the CDR3 terminus, with the missing tail filled in from the germline J gene. J is TRBJ2-7 and V is TRBV18; D gene unclear. V gave up 6 bases and J gave up 6 bases, with 12 bases separating them. CDR3 length equals 12 residues. In germline, CDR1 is KGHSH, CDR2 LQKENI. This CDR3 is CASSSSQSEQYF. The part of the CDR3 DNA that was read is TGTGCCAGCTCGTCAAGTCAGTCCGAG.

The table lists this clone with many counts. The read finishes 3 residues shy of the CDR3 end, and the germline J gene is used to complete it. V is TRBV18 and J is TRBJ1-4; D is perhaps TRBD1 (6 bases). Trimming removed 5 bases from V and 0 bases from J, with 13 bases in between. CDR1 KGHSH and CDR2 LQKENI come from the germline V gene. The CDR3 runs 16 residues. CDR3 in amino acids: CASSSGTPATNEKLFF. CDR3 DNA, as far as it was read: TGTGCCAGCTCATCCGGGACACCAGCAACTAATGAAAAA. The full variable domain, rest sourced from reference TRBV18 and TRBJ1-4, is NAGVMQNPRHLVRRRGQEARLRCSPMKGHSHVYWYRQLPEEGLKFMVYLQKENIIDESGMPKERFSAEFPKEGPSILRIQQVVRGDSAAYFCASSSGTPATNEKLFFGSGTQLSVL.

The sample holds many counts of this clone. The CDR3 end is not reached by the read, which stops 3 residues before it; the germline J gene fills it in. This sequence joins TRBV6-1 and TRBJ2-3, with unresolved D. Per the germline V gene, CDR1 is MNHNS and CDR2 is SASEGT. The ends were cut back, 2 bases at V and 0 bases at J, with 9 bases in the middle. The length of the CDR3 is 15 residues. CDR3 in amino acids: CASSEPALSTDTQYF. The sequenced part of the CDR3 DNA is TGTGCCAGCAGTGAACCCGCACTTAGCACAGATACG.

Ten or more counts support this clone. The sequenced CDR3 bases are TGTGCCAGCAGCCTCCGGACAGGGGTCGGGACAGATACG. It codes for CASSLRTGVGTDT. The entire CDR3 is CASSLRTGVGTDTQYF. The rearrangement uses TRBV7-3 and TRBJ2-3; 9 bases are shared with TRBD1. The CDR3 end is not reached by the read, which stops 3 residues before it; the germline J gene fills it in. The CDR3 contains 16 residues. Germline V lookup: CDR1 SGHTA, CDR2 FQGTGA. V trimming: 5 bases; J trimming: 3 bases; junction bases outside the gene matches: 9.

This clone was recorded many times. The read falls 3 residues short of the CDR3 end, and the missing part is taken from the germline J gene. The chain is built from TRBV6-2 or TRBV6-3 and TRBJ2-3; D remains unclear. CDR3 size: 15 residues. Trimming took off 7 bases at V and 8 bases at J, with 22 bases between the two ends. Germline lookup yields CDR1 MNHEY and CDR2 SVGEGT. The sequenced part of the CDR3 DNA is TGTGCCAGCAACCCGCCCGAACAGTCGGTTGCTACG. As protein: CASNPPEQSVAT. The CDR3 reads in full as CASNPPEQSVATQYF.

Ten or more counts support this clone. Read coverage stops 3 residues before the CDR3 terminus; the germline J gene supplies the remainder. This chain links TRBV10-3 with TRBJ2-5; 10 bases map to TRBD1. Per germline, CDR1 ENHRY and CDR2 SYGVKD. This CDR3 contains 14 residues. J lost 5 bases, V lost 5 bases, and 5 bases had no gene match. CDR3 DNA (partial): TGTGCCATCAGTATGACAGGGGGCGGCGAGACC. Its translation is CAISMTGGGET. The full CDR3 is CAISMTGGGETQYF.

There are a few counts of this clone. The read halts 3 residues ahead of the CDR3 end, with the missing end drawn from the germline J gene. The identical CDR3 is also encoded by other nucleotide sequences in the sample. This chain joins TRBV18 and TRBJ2-6, with 7 nucleotides matching TRBD2. With V trimmed by 6 bases and J by 3 bases, 11 bases remained unmatched. Per the germline V gene, CDR1 is KGHSH and CDR2 is LQKENI. This CDR3 has 17 amino acids. The CDR3 spells CASSPWGGFGGANVLTF. The part of the CDR3 DNA that was read is TGTGCCAGCTCCCCCTGGGGGGGTTTTGGTGGGGCCAACGTC.

The CDR3 DNA, read in part, is TGCGCCAGCAGCTTGTATACGGGGACTGAA. Translated, it gives CASSLYTGTE. Given in full, the CDR3 is CASSLYTGTEAFF. The chain carries TRBV5-1 and TRBJ1-1; D not resolved. Read sequence stops 3 residues before the CDR3 end, and the germline J gene provides the missing end. The germline CDR1 and CDR2 sequences are SGHRS and YFSETQ. V gave up 1 base and J gave up 5 bases, with 9 bases separating them. This CDR3 region has 13 residues.

With regard to this clone: Sequencing ends 3 residues short of the CDR3 end; the germline J gene provides the rest. This chain links TRBV7-9 with TRBJ1-1; 9 bases fit TRBD1. Germline V gene sequence: CDR1 SEHNR, CDR2 FQNEAQ (reference sequence). The CDR3 extends over 12 amino acids. CDR3 sequence reads: CASSFEDRGAFF. The sequenced part of the CDR3 DNA is TGTGCCAGCAGCTTTGAGGACAGGGGA.

For this clone: The read ends 3 residues before the CDR3 terminus; that terminus is restored from the germline J gene. This sequence joins TRBV11-2 and TRBJ2-3; 11 nucleotides line up with TRBD2. The CDR3 extends over 14 amino acids. The germline gives CDR1 SGHAT, CDR2 FQNNGV. Trimming at V came to 0 bases and at J to 8 bases, leaving 1 base not matched to a gene. This CDR3 reads CASSLDTSGGTQYF. The sequenced part of the CDR3 DNA is TGTGCCAGCAGCTTAGACACTAGCGGGGGTACG. Complete variable domain (other parts from reference TRBV11-2 and TRBJ2-3): EAGVAQSPRYKIIEKRQSVAFWCNPISGHATLYWYQQILGQGPKLLIQFQNNGVVDDSQLPKDRFSAERLKGVDSTLKIQPAKLEDSAVYLCASSLDTSGGTQYFGPGTRLTVL.

This clone has more than one count but fewer than ten. The sequenced CDR3 bases are TGTGCCAGTAGTCTATGGACAGGGGGCGATCAGCCC. Residues: CASSLWTGGDQP. The entire CDR3 sequence reads CASSLWTGGDQPQHF. The V and J genes are TRBV19 and TRBJ1-5; TRBD1 aligns across 11 bases. The read finishes 3 residues shy of the CDR3 end, and the germline J gene is used to complete it. The CDR3 consists of 15 residues. The ends lost 5 bases at V and 5 bases at J; junction bases unmatched: 5. Germline assignment: CDR1 LNHDA and CDR2 SQIVND (reference sequence).

This clone has a count of ten or more. The observed sequence ends 3 residues before the CDR3 terminus, with the missing tail filled in from the germline J gene. The V gene is TRBV5-1, the J gene TRBJ1-5, with D unresolved. The V end lost 0 bases, the J end lost 4 bases, and 5 bases lay between the germline ends. There are 13 residues in the CDR3. Per the germline V gene, CDR1 is SGHRS and CDR2 is YFSETQ. The DNA read from the CDR3 is TGCGCCAGCAGCTTGGATATGAATCAGCCC. Translating it yields CASSLDMNQP. The whole CDR3 protein is CASSLDMNQPQHF.

The table lists this clone with a few counts. From the germline J gene comes the end of the CDR3, since the read stops 3 residues before it. V usage is TRBV29-1 and J usage is TRBJ2-3, with 7 bases identical to TRBD1. This CDR3 contains 12 residues. Germline-derived CDR1 and CDR2 are SQVTM and ANQGSEA. CDR3 DNA, as far as it was read: TGCAGCGTGTTGGACAGGCAGATAACG. Translation gives CSVLDRQIT. The CDR3 in full is CSVLDRQITQYF.

Many counts were recorded for this clone. The read gets to within 3 residues of the CDR3 end, and the germline J gene fills in the rest. J is TRBJ2-1 and V is TRBV29-1; D unresolved. The germline V and J ends were trimmed by 7 bases and 2 bases, with 15 bases remaining between them. The length of the CDR3 is 14 residues. CDR1 is SQVTM, CDR2 ANQGSEA, per germline. CDR3 DNA (partial): TGCAGCGCAAAATTCCCCGCAGCCTACAATGAG. Translating it yields CSAKFPAAYNE. The CDR3 in full is CSAKFPAAYNEQFF.

This clone was counted between two and nine times. The read comes to an end 3 residues before the CDR3 does, leaving the germline J gene to fill in the end. This sequence joins TRBV30 and TRBJ2-3; tentatively, D is TRBD1 (5 bases). CDR1 is GTSNPN and CDR2 is SVGIG in the germline V gene (reference sequence). Trimming took off 1 base at V and 3 bases at J, with 11 bases between the two ends. This CDR3 has 14 residues. CDR3 loop: CAWSGTRLTDTQYF. CDR3 DNA, as far as it was read: TGTGCCTGGAGTGGGACACGTTTGACAGATACG.

This clone came up many times. Here the CDR3 reads CASRPTSGVYEQYF. The sequenced part of the CDR3 DNA is TGCGCCAGCAGGCCGACTAGCGGGGTCTACGAG. This chain connects TRBV5-1 to TRBJ2-7, with 11 bases fitting TRBD2. From the germline J gene comes the end of the CDR3, since the read stops 3 residues before it. J lost 3 bases, V lost 5 bases, and 4 bases had no gene match. Germline assignment: CDR1 SGHRS and CDR2 YFSETQ. The CDR3 is 14 amino acids.

This clone was detected many times. The CDR3 goes on 3 residues after the read ends, and that part is filled in from the germline J gene. The rearrangement joins TRBV5-1 to TRBJ1-6; a weak D match, TRBD1 (5 bases). Germline CDR1 SGHRS, CDR2 YFSETQ. V lost 4 bases to trimming and J lost 6 bases, with 11 bases between them. The CDR3 sequence is 14 residues long. This CDR3 reads CASSDQGVNSPLHF. The DNA read from the CDR3 is TGCGCCAGCAGCGACCAGGGAGTTAATTCACCC.

There are many counts of this clone. The CDR3 end falls 3 residues outside the read, so it is completed with the germline J gene. Additional DNA sequences in this sample encode the identical CDR3. The chain employs TRBV6-2 or TRBV6-3 and TRBJ1-3, with D perhaps TRBD1 (5 bases). The V and J ends lost 6 bases and 3 bases respectively, with 6 bases between them. Germline CDR1 and CDR2: MNHEY and SVGEGT. This CDR3 region has 12 residues. The sequenced CDR3 bases are TGTGCCAGCAGGGGGCTTGGAAACACC. Residues: CASRGLGNT. The whole CDR3 sequence reads CASRGLGNTIYF.

This clone was detected only a few times. The CDR3 extends 3 residues past the end of the read, so its final part is completed from the germline J gene. The V and J genes are TRBV30 and TRBJ1-5, with a weak D call TRBD1 (6 bases). The V gene's germline CDR1 is GTSNPN and CDR2 SVGIG (reference sequence). V was shortened by 2 bases and J by 0 bases, with 14 bases between the two germline ends. This CDR3 is built from 16 residues. CDR3 sequence: CAWSRSGQYSNQPQHF. The part of the CDR3 DNA that was read is TGTGCCTGGAGTCGGTCCGGACAGTATAGCAATCAGCCC.

The sample holds a few counts of this clone. The read terminates 3 residues ahead of where the CDR3 ends, so the germline J gene completes it. This sequence joins TRBV5-1 and TRBJ2-1; TRBD1 might be the D (6 bases). The CDR3 length is 14 residues. Germline V lookup: CDR1 SGHRS, CDR2 YFSETQ. V dropped 1 base and J dropped 5 bases, with 10 bases sitting between them. The CDR3 protein is CASSLFRGNNEQFF. CDR3 DNA, as far as it was read: TGCGCCAGCAGCTTGTTCAGGGGTAACAATGAG.